This T cell receptor beta chain was found in a study of control samples from healthy donors and cancer patients. This CDR3 comprises 16 residues. J lost 7 bases, V lost 4 bases, and 10 bases had no gene match. Germline assignment: CDR1 SGHRS and CDR2 YFSETQ. Assay used: immunoSEQ multiplex PCR; TCRdb lists only in-frame clones, some missing. The table includes about 26,000 clones, 82% detected once. In its sample, this clone was seen once. The receptor was derived from a man aged 55 to 69 with colorectal cancer. V usage is TRBV5-1 and J usage is TRBJ2-1; 11 bases match TRBD2. Sequenced input: PBMCs. CDR3 protein: CASSVRPSGGTNEQFF. CDR3 DNA sequence: TGCGCCAGCAGCGTCCGTCCTAGCGGGGGGACTAATGAGCAGTTCTTC.